This record covers a single T cell receptor (beta chain). Trimming removed 5 bases at V and 4 bases at J, with 6 bases between. The germline V gene encodes CDR1 SGHNT and CDR2 YENEEA. This CDR3 contains 13 residues. The sample originates from a study of cytomegalovirus exposure and HLA in healthy donors. Primers included in the PCR were 60 Vbeta and 13 Jbeta primers. The method was immunoSEQ multiplex PCR; TCRdb's version includes in-frame clones alone and lacks a portion of them. The table records about 190,000 clones, about three quarters of them present only once. The TCR comes from a woman aged 40 to 55 in good health and CMV-seronegative. Sample: PBMCs. The rearrangement links TRBV11-3 to TRBJ2-6, with D unclear. The CDR3 here is CASSRTGANVLTF. For the CDR3, the DNA is TGTGCCAGCAGCCGTACAGGGGCCAACGTCCTGACTTTC.